The clone carrying this TCR beta chain was detected a few times. Generated by immunoSEQ multiplex PCR, the TCRdb table keeps only in-frame clones and is missing some. The sample yields about 28,000 clones, 75% to 90% seen once. The data belong to a study of PD-L1 blockade in urothelial cancer. Trimming pared 4 bases from V and 2 bases from J, leaving 10 bases between. The germline V gene encodes CDR1 SGHTA and CDR2 FQGTGA. The CDR3 length is 14 residues. It was locally advanced or metastatic urothelial carcinoma that patients had. The sequenced sample was PBMCs, obtained around atezolizumab (anti-PD-L1) treatment. The sequence was collected from a man in his fifties with urothelial cancer. The chain joins TRBV7-3 to TRBJ2-3, with a possible D match to TRBD2 (6 bases). In DNA, the CDR3 is TGTGCCAGCAGCTGGGGACTTGCCACAGATACGCAGTATTTT. Its protein is CASSWGLATDTQYF.